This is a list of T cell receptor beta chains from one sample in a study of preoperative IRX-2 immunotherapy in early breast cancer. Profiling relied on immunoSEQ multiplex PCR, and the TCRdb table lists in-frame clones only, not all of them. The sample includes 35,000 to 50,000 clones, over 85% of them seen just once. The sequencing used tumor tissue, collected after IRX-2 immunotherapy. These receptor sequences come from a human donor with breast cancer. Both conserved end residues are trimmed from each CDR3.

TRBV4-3 ASSQDLGGGAGNEQF
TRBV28 ASSLGWQTGRSGNTIY
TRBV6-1 ASRRDGRTDTQY
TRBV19 SQYLRREQF
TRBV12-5 ASGLFIEGGNTIY
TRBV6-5 ASTSARGLKKLF
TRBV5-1 ASSLSGVDTGELF
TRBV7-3 ASSRPRGTDTQY
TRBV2 ASRGTGTNPY
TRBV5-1 ASSSTSGLGSSYEQY
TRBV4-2 ASSVNTEAF
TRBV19 ASSKPGTHEQY
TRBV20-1 SARHREQY
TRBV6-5 ASRPLGGFGQPQH
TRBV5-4 ASSQDFGTITTGELF
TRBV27 ASSLLPGTHFEKLF
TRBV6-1 ASQDRGRSNYGYT
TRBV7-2 ASSSSKTSRGTTGELF
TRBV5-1 ASSPGPRGTEQF
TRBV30 AWQGGGNTIY
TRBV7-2 ASSLGLAGRYEQY
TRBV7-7 ASSLTGSTGELF
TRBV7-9 ASSWTSGGEQF
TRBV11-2 ASSHNTGFNEKLF
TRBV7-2 ASSLRFRGGNTEAF
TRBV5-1 ASSQYQETQY
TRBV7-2 ASSLGRFPDTQY
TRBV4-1 ASSQDGAGLISGNTIY
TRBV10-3 AIQGSLGEPQH
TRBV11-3 ASKSGGTYNEQF
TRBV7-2 ASSSDGQNYGYT
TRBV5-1 ASSQQGVFGYT
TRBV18 ASSPLGGETQY
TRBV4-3 ASSQPGFASNEQF
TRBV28 ASRLEGVAGGSYEQY
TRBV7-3 ASSLMGRVGEQF
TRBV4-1 ASSQEFGGMAGNTIY
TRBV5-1 ASSPSWGGRTDTQY
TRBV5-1 ASSISGGRAAYEQY
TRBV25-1 ASRLTLTEAF
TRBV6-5 ASSYSTGAVGDTQY
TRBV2 ASRRGLFRGETQY
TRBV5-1 ASSSFRAGGPGDEQF
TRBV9 ASSARGSPDTQY
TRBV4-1 ASSLETSGNYNEQF
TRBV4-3 ASSHLFDTEAF